The next 14 T cell receptor beta chains were all read from a single sample in a study of blood T cell repertoires in COVID-19. TCRdb keeps only in-frame clones here, not all; method: immunoSEQ multiplex PCR. The data show 85,000 to 95,000 clones, approximately 86% seen once. Source material: peripheral blood. Source of these receptors: a woman aged 80 or over with acute or convalescent COVID-19.

This chain links TRBV7-2 with TRBJ1-1; 7 positions agree with TRBD1. The CDR3 has 13 amino acids. V was pared by 5 bases and J by 4 bases, with 4 bases of the junction left unmatched. Germline V gives CDR1 SGHTA, CDR2 FQGNSA. This CDR3 reads CASSVRQGTEAFF. In DNA, the CDR3 is TGTGCCAGCAGCGTTAGACAGGGCACTGAAGCTTTCTTT.

V and J are TRBV6-6 and TRBJ2-7, with 12 positions matching TRBD2. V trimming: 8 bases; J trimming: 7 bases; junction bases outside the gene matches: 9. Germline V gene data show CDR1 as MNHNY and CDR2 as SVGAGI (reference sequence). The CDR3 totals 14 residues. CDR3 sequence: CASHLAGGPGEQYF. Written as DNA, the CDR3 is TGTGCCAGCCACCTAGCGGGGGGGCCGGGGGAGCAGTACTTC.

Comments on this clone: Within the sample, other DNA sequences also encode this same CDR3. The rearrangement uses TRBV7-3 and TRBJ2-3; the D is unclear. Trimming left V 2 bases short and J 4 bases short, with 4 bases between. CDR1 SGHTA and CDR2 FQGTGA come from the germline V gene. The CDR3 is made up of 12 amino acids. The CDR3 DNA reads TGTGCCAGCAGCTTAGGCCCAGATACGCAGTATTTT. Residues: CASSLGPDTQYF.

The chain couples TRBV5-1 to TRBJ2-2, with 7 bases aligning to TRBD2. CDR3 length: 16 residues. Germline V gives CDR1 SGHRS, CDR2 YFSETQ. V was pared by 3 bases and J by 1 base, with 6 bases of the junction left unmatched. CDR3 protein: CASSSTPGGNTGELFF. In DNA, the CDR3 is TGCGCCAGCAGCTCTACCCCGGGGGGGAACACCGGGGAGCTGTTTTTT.

The chain couples TRBV7-3 to TRBJ1-6; 9 nucleotides line up with TRBD1. The CDR3 consists of 15 residues. Germline lookup yields CDR1 SGHTA and CDR2 FQGTGA. V was clipped by 2 bases and J by 8 bases; unmatched bases: 4. CDR3 region: CASSLVGQGYSPLHF. In DNA, the CDR3 is TGTGCCAGCAGCTTAGTGGGACAGGGATATTCACCCCTCCACTTT. Full variable domain (remainder filled in from reference TRBV7-3 and TRBJ1-6): GAGVSQTPSNKVTEKGKYVELRCDPISGHTALYWYRQSLGQGPEFLIYFQGTGAADDSGLPNDRFFAVRPEGSVSTLKIQRTERGDSAVYLCASSLVGQGYSPLHFGNGTRLTVT.

The chain couples TRBV5-1 to TRBJ2-1, with TRBD2 identical over 11 bases. From germline, CDR1 is SGHRS and CDR2 YFSETQ. The ends lost 1 base at V and 9 bases at J; junction bases unmatched: 6. This CDR3 contains 15 residues. CDR3 nucleotides: TGCGCCAGCAGCTTGACTAGCGGGGGCCCAGGTGAGCAGTTCTTC. It specifies CASSLTSGGPGEQFF.

Only one count was recorded for this clone. Germline and junction disagree at one end, which may indicate a read error. The gene calls are TRBV7-9 and TRBJ2-7, with D possibly matching TRBD1 (6 bases). The germline gives CDR1 SEHNR, CDR2 FQNEAQ (reference sequence). This CDR3 contains 16 residues. For the CDR3, the DNA is TGTGCCAGCTGCTTAGTGTATGGACAGCGGCCCTACGAGCAGTACTTC. This codes for CASCLVYGQRPYEQYF.

The genes are TRBV18 and TRBJ1-4, with D possibly matching TRBD1 (5 bases). V was clipped by 3 bases and J by 4 bases, with 12 bases between them. The germline CDR1 and CDR2 sequences are KGHSH and LQKENI. This CDR3 has 15 amino acids. The chain's CDR3 is CASSPNRLDNEKLFF. In DNA, the CDR3 is TGTGCCAGCTCACCTAACAGGTTGGATAATGAAAAACTGTTTTTT.

The chain carries TRBV5-1 and TRBJ2-1, with 10 positions matching TRBD1. The CDR3 contains 17 residues. The germline V gene encodes CDR1 SGHRS and CDR2 YFSETQ. Germline trimming cut 2 bases from V and 4 bases from J; bases unmatched to any gene: 9. CDR3 residues: CASSFPPPGQGYNEQFF. Written as DNA, the CDR3 is TGCGCCAGCAGCTTCCCACCCCCGGGACAGGGGTACAATGAGCAGTTCTTC.

The chain recombines TRBV11-2 with TRBJ2-7; no definite D call. Germline V gene lookup returns CDR1 SGHAT and CDR2 FQNNGV. This CDR3 has 15 amino acids. V lost 5 bases to trimming and J lost 2 bases, with 16 bases between them. The CDR3 DNA is TGTGCCAGCAGCCGTACTGCGGCCATACCCTACGAGCAGTACTTC. Its translation is CASSRTAAIPYEQYF. Full variable domain (outside the CDR3, taken from reference TRBV11-2 and TRBJ2-7): EAGVAQSPRYKIIEKRQSVAFWCNPISGHATLYWYQQILGQGPKLLIQFQNNGVVDDSQLPKDRFSAERLKGVDSTLKIQPAKLEDSAVYLCASSRTAAIPYEQYFGPGTRLTVT.

CDR3 DNA sequence: TGTGCCAGCAGTTCCAGCACCGGGGAGCTGTTTTTT. Residues: CASSSSTGELFF. J is TRBJ2-2 and V is TRBV7-9; D uncertain. Between the trimmed V and J ends, which lost 6 bases and 4 bases, there was a span of 6 bases. This CDR3 contains 12 residues. The germline V gene has CDR1 SEHNR and CDR2 FQNEAQ (reference sequence).

This clone was seen just once. The V call is TRBV7-6, the J call TRBJ2-3; 9 nucleotides align to TRBD2. Germline CDR1 SGHVS, CDR2 FNYEAQ. The CDR3 runs to 16 residues. Losses at the gene ends were 3 bases for V and 1 base for J; bases not matched to a gene: 5. As DNA, the CDR3 is TGTGCCAGCAGCTTGGCGGGGGGGCCTCGCACAGATACGCAGTATTTT. Protein: CASSLAGGPRTDTQYF.

V usage is TRBV5-6 and J usage is TRBJ1-3, with a tentative D call TRBD1 (5 bases). CDR1 and CDR2 (germline): SGHDT, YYEEEE. The V end lost 1 base, the J end lost 2 bases, and 13 bases lay between the germline ends. CDR3 length equals 16 residues. The CDR3 spells CASSLSGYKAGNTIYF. CDR3 DNA: TGTGCCAGCAGCTTGTCAGGGTACAAGGCTGGAAACACCATATATTTT.

V and J are TRBV20-1 and TRBJ1-3; weak D call: TRBD1 (5 bases). The CDR3 is 14 residues long. The V and J ends lost 3 bases and 1 base respectively, with 10 bases between them. Germline values: CDR1 DFQATT, CDR2 SNEGSKA (reference sequence). The DNA for the CDR3 is TGCAGTGCTAGTGACAGTTGGTCTGGAAACACCATATATTTT. This translates into CSASDSWSGNTIYF.